This passage covers 22 T cell receptor beta chains from one sample sequenced in a study of spatial heterogeneity in lung cancer. Time point defined: sample taken at primary tumor resection. Tumor, nontumor lung or frozen PBMC supplied whole RNA, sequenced without sorting. In TCRdb, the 5' RACE reads were re-called with MiXCR into one record per CDR3 protein. This table has approximately 44,000 distinct CDR3 sequences, roughly 13% appearing once. The sequencing used PBMCs, collected at surgery. These receptors were collected from a male donor with early-stage non-small cell lung cancer.

This clonotype turned up a few times. The V call is TRBV5-6, the J call TRBJ2-3; D assignment may be TRBD1 or TRBD2 (6 bases each). The CDR3 contains 15 residues. Germline CDR1 SGHDT, CDR2 YYEEEE. The ends were cut back, 3 bases at V and 3 bases at J, with 14 bases in the middle. In DNA, the CDR3 is TGTGCCAGCAGCTGGTTGGGGGGCGCAACAGATACGCAGTATTTT. Amino acid sequence: CASSWLGGATDTQYF.

V gene TRBV6-1 combines with J gene TRBJ2-5; D uncertain. The CDR3 covers 13 residues. The V end lost 1 base, the J end lost 3 bases, and 6 bases lay between the germline ends. Germline values: CDR1 MNHNS, CDR2 SASEGT. The CDR3 DNA reads as TGTGCCAGCAGTGAAGTCCCGGAAGAGACCCAGTACTTC. Amino acid sequence: CASSEVPEETQYF.

This clonotype has a count of ten or more. The rearrangement links TRBV4-3 to TRBJ2-2; TRBD2 agrees at 9 bases. The CDR3 sequence is 16 residues long. CDR1 and CDR2 (germline): LGHNA, YSLEER. V was pared by 0 bases and J by 6 bases, with 5 bases of the junction left unmatched. CDR3 coding DNA: TGCGCCAGCAGCCAAGATGTGCAGCGGGAGGCCGGGGAGCTGTTTTTT. This codes for CASSQDVQREAGELFF.

This clonotype was seen repeatedly, ten times or more. The CDR3 here is CATSGGYEQYF. CDR3 nucleotides: TGTGCCACCAGTGGTGGCTACGAGCAGTACTTC. The chain couples TRBV24-1 to TRBJ2-7; the D is unclear. CDR3 length: 11 amino acids. CDR1 is KGHDR, CDR2 SFDVKD, per germline. The germline V and J ends were trimmed by 5 bases and 3 bases, with 4 bases remaining between them.

The genes are TRBV5-6 and TRBJ1-2; D ambiguous. The germline V gene has CDR1 SGHDT and CDR2 YYEEEE. Trimming took 0 bases from V and 4 from J, leaving 13 bases between them. The CDR3 runs 15 residues. Here the CDR3 DNA reads TGTGCCAGCAGCTTGGAGGGTCTTGGAGGCTATGGCTACACCTTC. This encodes CASSLEGLGGYGYTF.

In this sample, this clonotype turned up a few times. CDR3 amino acids: CSAFVRTANTGELFF. The CDR3 bases are TGCAGTGCGTTCGTCCGGACAGCGAACACCGGGGAGCTGTTTTTT. The chain uses TRBV20-1 and TRBJ2-2; D is possibly TRBD1 (6 bases). Per the germline V gene, CDR1 is DFQATT and CDR2 is SNEGSKA (reference sequence). CDR3 length: 15 amino acids. Trimming stripped 6 bases from V and 0 bases from J, with 14 bases between.

There are many counts of this clonotype. The CDR3 region is CASSLLGDTQYF. The CDR3 DNA reads as TGTGCCAGCAGCTTACTCGGAGATACGCAGTATTTT. This chain joins TRBV7-2 and TRBJ2-3, with unresolved D. The CDR3 is 12 residues long. With 2 bases removed from V and 5 bases from J, the gap between germline ends came to 5 bases. Germline V gene sequence: CDR1 SGHTA, CDR2 FQGNSA.

There are many counts of this clonotype. The chain links TRBV3-1 to TRBJ2-5; TRBD2 agrees at 8 bases. V trimming: 0 bases; J trimming: 7 bases; junction bases outside the gene matches: 7. The CDR3 sequence is 15 residues long. Germline loops: CDR1 LGHDT, CDR2 YNNKEL (reference sequence). In DNA, the CDR3 is TGTGCCAGCAGCCAAGATCGACTAGCGTTGATGACCCAGTACTTC. This gives the protein CASSQDRLALMTQYF.

J is TRBJ2-5 and V is TRBV29-1; weak D call: TRBD2 (5 bases). V was clipped by 2 bases and J by 5 bases, with 6 bases between them. The CDR3 covers 11 residues. CDR1 and CDR2 (germline): SQVTM, ANQGSEA. DNA of the CDR3: TGCAGCGTTGAACGGGGTGAGACCCAGTACTTC. Its translation is CSVERGETQYF.

The gene calls are TRBV7-2 and TRBJ2-4; 7 bases map to TRBD2. The CDR3 runs 14 residues. The germline gives CDR1 SGHTA, CDR2 FQGNSA. V lost 5 bases and J lost 5; bases outside the gene matches: 6. CDR3 sequence reads: CASSPRLAQNIQYF. CDR3 sequence (DNA): TGTGCCAGCAGCCCCCGACTAGCACAAAACATTCAGTACTTC.

This clonotype came up a few times. CDR3 protein: CSASRGRPNTGELFF. The CDR3 region has the DNA TGCAGTGCTAGTAGAGGGCGTCCGAACACCGGGGAGCTGTTTTTT. The rearrangement links TRBV20-1 to TRBJ2-2; D may be TRBD2 (5 bases). Germline V gene data show CDR1 as DFQATT and CDR2 as SNEGSKA (reference sequence). Trimming shortened V by 3 bases and J by 0 bases, and 11 bases separated the two germline ends. CDR3 length equals 15 residues.

The rearrangement links TRBV2 to TRBJ2-5; D is possibly TRBD1 (5 bases). The CDR3 has 15 residues. The V gene lost 7 bases and the J gene lost 4 bases, with 19 bases spanning the gap. Looked up from germline, CDR1 is SNHLY and CDR2 is FYNNEI. CDR3 bases: TGTGCCAGCACCCCTCGGTGGGGCTCCAGAGAGACCCAGTACTTC. It codes for CASTPRWGSRETQYF.

The rearrangement links TRBV11-2 to TRBJ1-2; TRBD1 matches at 10 bases. CDR1 is SGHAT, CDR2 FQNNGV, per germline. The CDR3 is 15 amino acids. V lost 5 bases to trimming and J lost 8 bases; unmatched junction nucleotides: 11. CDR3: CASSRDRGSFEGYTF. CDR3 nucleotides: TGTGCCAGCAGCCGGGACAGGGGAAGTTTTGAGGGCTACACCTTC.

This clonotype was seen repeatedly, ten times or more. The chain employs TRBV7-9 and TRBJ1-6, with D perhaps TRBD1 (5 bases). The length of the CDR3 is 14 residues. V was trimmed by 0 bases and J by 8 bases, leaving 8 bases between them. CDR1 and CDR2 from the germline V gene are SEHNR and FQNEAQ (reference sequence). The CDR3 here is CASSLAGAYSPLHF. The CDR3 nucleotides read TGTGCCAGCAGCTTAGCTGGGGCCTATTCACCCCTCCACTTT. The full variable domain, with the rest looked up from reference TRBV7-9 and TRBJ1-6, is DTGVSQNPRHKITKRGQNVTFRCDPISEHNRLYWYRQTLGQGPEFLTYFQNEAQLEKSRLLSDRFSAERPKGSFSTLEIQRTEQGDSAMYLCASSLAGAYSPLHFGNGTRLTVT.

This clonotype was counted between two and nine times. This chain joins TRBV10-3 and TRBJ2-7; TRBD1 matches at 7 bases. The CDR3 spans 13 residues. Germline V lookup: CDR1 ENHRY, CDR2 SYGVKD. V dropped 2 bases and J dropped 11; count of bases not matched to a gene: 9. As DNA, the CDR3 is TGTGCCATCAGTGAGACAGGGGACCGCAAGGAGTACTTC. This encodes CAISETGDRKEYF.

This clonotype showed up just a few times. This chain uses TRBV11-2 with TRBJ1-2; no clear D. The CDR3 loop spans 15 amino acids. V was clipped by 3 bases and J by 0 bases, with 11 bases between them. The germline gives CDR1 SGHAT, CDR2 FQNNGV. The CDR3 sequence is CASSFLSSANYGYTF. CDR3 sequence (DNA): TGTGCCAGCAGCTTTTTGAGCTCCGCTAACTATGGCTACACCTTC.

This clonotype appeared a few times. The junction and the germline gene differ at one end; a read error may be behind it. The J gene is TRBJ2-1, the V gene TRBV18; D call uncertain. Per the germline V gene, CDR1 is KGHSH and CDR2 is LQKENI. This CDR3 is built from 11 residues. This chain's CDR3 is CASSPKDSISW. The CDR3 DNA follows: TGTGCCAGCTCACCGAAAGACTCCATTTCGTGG.

This clonotype came up many times. The chain uses TRBV15 and TRBJ1-5; D ambiguous. The length of the CDR3 is 13 residues. CDR1 LNHNV and CDR2 YYDKDF come from the germline V gene (reference sequence). V gave up 6 bases and J gave up 1 base, with 7 bases separating them. CDR3 bases: TGTGCCACCAGTAGTTACAGCAATCAGCCCCAGCATTTT. Amino acid sequence: CATSSYSNQPQHF.

The table lists this clonotype with a few counts. The V gene is TRBV6-5, the J gene TRBJ1-3; D uncertain. V gave up 5 bases and J gave up 0 bases, with 8 bases separating them. Germline lookup yields CDR1 MNHEY and CDR2 SVGAGI. CDR3 length equals 14 residues. This CDR3 is CASSTSPSGNTIYF. The CDR3 nucleotides are TGTGCCAGCAGTACGTCCCCCTCTGGAAACACCATATATTTT.

Many counts were recorded for this clonotype. The V call is TRBV5-1, the J call TRBJ2-5; D gene ambiguous. Germline V gene sequence: CDR1 SGHRS, CDR2 YFSETQ. This CDR3 is built from 12 residues. With 4 bases removed from V and 2 bases from J, the gap between germline ends came to 6 bases. CDR3 loop: CASSLQQETQYF. CDR3 coding DNA: TGCGCCAGCAGCCTACAGCAAGAGACCCAGTACTTC.

This clonotype was picked up many times. The chain carries TRBV20-1 and TRBJ2-3, with 10 bases identical to TRBD2. The J segment lost 2 bases and the V segment lost 3 bases, leaving 8 bases of the junction unmatched. In germline, CDR1 is DFQATT, CDR2 SNEGSKA (reference sequence). The CDR3 consists of 16 residues. As DNA, the CDR3 is TGCAGTGCTAGTAGCGGGGGGTACCCTCCCACAGATACGCAGTATTTT. Its protein is CSASSGGYPPTDTQYF.

The sample holds many counts of this clonotype. The V call is TRBV28, the J call TRBJ2-7; perhaps TRBD1 as D (6 bases). Germline lookup yields CDR1 MDHEN and CDR2 SYDVKM. Trimming took 6 bases from V and 3 from J, leaving 12 bases between them. The CDR3 spans 13 residues. CDR3 in DNA: TGTGCCAGCAGCGACCCAGGGGTCTACGAGCAGTACTTC. It specifies CASSDPGVYEQYF.